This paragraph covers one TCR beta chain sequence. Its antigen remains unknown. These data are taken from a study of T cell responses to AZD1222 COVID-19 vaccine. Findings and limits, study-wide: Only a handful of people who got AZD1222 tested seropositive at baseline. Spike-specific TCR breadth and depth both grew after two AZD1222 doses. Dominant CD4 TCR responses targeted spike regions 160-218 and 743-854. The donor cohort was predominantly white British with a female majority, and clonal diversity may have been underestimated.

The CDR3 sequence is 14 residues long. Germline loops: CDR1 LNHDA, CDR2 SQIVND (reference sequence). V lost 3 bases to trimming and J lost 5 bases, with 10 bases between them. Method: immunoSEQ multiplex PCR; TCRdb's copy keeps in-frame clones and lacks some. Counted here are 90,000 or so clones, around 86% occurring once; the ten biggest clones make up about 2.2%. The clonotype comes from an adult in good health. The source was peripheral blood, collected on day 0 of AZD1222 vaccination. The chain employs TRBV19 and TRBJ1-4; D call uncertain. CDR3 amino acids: CASSIGSHNEKLFF. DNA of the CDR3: TGTGCCAGTAGTATCGGCTCACACAATGAAAAACTGTTTTTT.